A single sample gave rise to the 28 T cell receptor beta chains below, sequenced in a study of shared clonotypes between healthy human individuals (dated by TCRdb to the early 2020s). The library was prepared using the immunoSEQ multiplex PCR assay. Sourced from immuneACCESS, this table was stored by TCRdb with only in-frame sequences that have V and J called. A share of the clones is absent; for the studies checked, an unresolved V gene accounts for under half, and the remainder has no known explanation. For this sample the table gives approximately 2.4 million clones, of which roughly 95% were detected only once. Roughly 0.13% of the sample is held by the ten biggest clonotypes. Sequencing was performed on naive CD4+ T cells sorted from blood. The cell subset or site label on this specimen signifies: CD45RA+ positively selected. The source is a man between 18 and 35 years old in good health.

In this sample, this clone turned up once. V usage is TRBV4-3 and J usage is TRBJ2-1; 10 bases are shared with TRBD2. V was pared by 5 bases and J by 7 bases, with 8 bases of the junction left unmatched. There are 15 residues in the CDR3. Germline CDR1 LGHNA, CDR2 YSLEER. In DNA form, the CDR3 reads TGCGCCAGCAGCTCCGGGACTAGCGTGACAAATGAGCAGTTCTTC. This encodes CASSSGTSVTNEQFF.

The chain carries TRBV4-3 and TRBJ2-2; 12 nucleotides agree with TRBD2. Losses at the gene ends were 4 bases for V and 1 base for J; bases not matched to a gene: 4. The germline gives CDR1 LGHNA, CDR2 YSLEER. This CDR3 region has 17 residues. The CDR3 loop reads CASSPLTSGGNTGELFF. The CDR3 bases are TGCGCCAGCAGCCCCTTGACTAGCGGGGGGAACACCGGGGAGCTGTTTTTT.

The rearrangement joins TRBV9 to TRBJ2-5; D uncertain. Germline CDR1 and CDR2: SGDLS and YYNGEE. The CDR3 covers 12 residues. The germline V and J ends were trimmed by 3 bases and 5 bases, with 8 bases remaining between them. The CDR3 region is CASSGSLETQYF. The DNA of the CDR3 is TGTGCCAGCAGCGGGAGTCTTGAGACCCAGTACTTC.

This rearrangement joins TRBV6-6 to TRBJ1-5; 10 bases agree with TRBD1. The CDR3 extends over 16 amino acids. Looked up from germline, CDR1 is MNHNY and CDR2 is SVGAGI (reference sequence). V lost 6 bases, J lost 3 bases, and 8 bases stayed unmatched. CDR3 nucleotide sequence: TGTGCCAGCAGCCCTAGACAGGGGGCGGACAATCAGCCCCAGCATTTT. This encodes CASSPRQGADNQPQHF.

This clone has just one count. V is TRBV28 and J is TRBJ2-6, with a weak D call TRBD1 (6 bases). Trimming removed 7 bases from V and 0 bases from J, with 10 bases in between. CDR1 and CDR2 (germline): MDHEN, SYDVKM. The CDR3 totals 15 residues. For the CDR3, the DNA is TGTGCCAGCACCTCAGGGGCCTCTGGGGCCAACGTCCTGACTTTC. Amino acids: CASTSGASGANVLTF.

This sequence joins TRBV28 and TRBJ2-2; the D gene is possibly TRBD1 (6 bases). The CDR3 totals 14 residues. V gave up 3 bases and J gave up 4 bases, with 9 bases separating them. Germline CDR1 is MDHEN and CDR2 is SYDVKM. The CDR3 is CASSLLQGTGELFF. CDR3 in DNA: TGTGCCAGCAGTTTGTTACAGGGCACCGGGGAGCTGTTTTTT.

V usage is TRBV10-3 and J usage is TRBJ2-1; weak D call: TRBD1 (6 bases). In germline, CDR1 is ENHRY, CDR2 SYGVKD. CDR3 size: 13 residues. Trimming cost V 6 bases and J 6 bases, with 12 bases left between them. This CDR3 is CAIRRGSGNEQFF. CDR3 sequence (DNA): TGTGCCATCAGGAGGGGGTCAGGCAATGAGCAGTTCTTC.

The CDR3 reads CASKGLAGGYYEQYF. CDR3 in DNA: TGTGCCAGCAAGGGACTAGCGGGAGGTTACTACGAGCAGTACTTC. The chain has TRBV27 and TRBJ2-7; TRBD2 aligns across 15 bases. Germline CDR1 and CDR2: MNHEY and SMNVEV (reference sequence). The V segment lost 7 bases and the J segment 3 bases; nucleotides outside the gene matches: 4. The CDR3 extends over 15 amino acids.

The gene calls are TRBV10-2 and TRBJ2-4; D could derive from TRBD1 or TRBD2 (7 bases each). CDR3 size: 16 residues. Trimming left V 5 bases short and J 0 bases short, with 14 bases between. Germline lookup yields CDR1 WSHSY and CDR2 SAAADI. CDR3 loop: CASSSQGGLAKNIQYF. The CDR3 coding sequence is TGCGCCAGCAGTAGTCAGGGGGGGTTAGCCAAAAACATTCAGTACTTC.

This clone appeared once. Additional DNA sequences in this sample encode the identical CDR3. The gene calls are TRBV9 and TRBJ2-7; D unclear. Germline CDR1 SGDLS, CDR2 YYNGEE. Trimming took 0 bases from V and 0 from J, leaving 7 bases between them. The length of the CDR3 is 14 residues. In DNA form, the CDR3 reads TGTGCCAGCAGCGTAGATCTAGGCTCCTACGAGCAGTACTTC. Amino acid sequence: CASSVDLGSYEQYF.

This chain connects TRBV5-4 to TRBJ1-6, with TRBD1 identical over 8 bases. The V and J ends lost 4 bases and 9 bases, in that order; junction bases with no gene match: 9. Germline values: CDR1 SGHNT, CDR2 YYREEE (reference sequence). CDR3 length equals 15 residues. The CDR3 DNA reads as TGTGCCAGCAGCCTCGACAGGGGTCTTATTTCACCCCTCCACTTT. Amino acid sequence: CASSLDRGLISPLHF.

CDR3 sequence: CASRPDNLGTEAFF. The CDR3 nucleotides are TGCGCCAGCAGGCCGGACAATCTGGGGACTGAAGCTTTCTTT. V gene TRBV10-1 combines with J gene TRBJ1-1; D perhaps matches TRBD1 (5 bases). Germline V gene sequence: CDR1 WNHNN, CDR2 SYGVQD (reference sequence). This CDR3 has 14 amino acids. With 6 bases removed from V and 5 bases from J, the gap between germline ends came to 16 bases.

This clone occurred once. This chain joins TRBV6-5 and TRBJ2-5; 10 positions match TRBD1. Unmatched junction bases numbered 6, after V lost 6 bases and J lost 5 bases. Germline CDR1 reads MNHEY; CDR2 reads SVGAGI. The length of the CDR3 is 14 residues. CDR3 amino acids: CASRGQGLRETQYF. The CDR3 nucleotides are TGTGCCAGCAGGGGACAGGGGCTTCGGGAGACCCAGTACTTC.

The V gene is TRBV5-1, the J gene TRBJ2-7, with 7 bases matching TRBD2. The CDR3 is 17 residues long. CDR1 is SGHRS, CDR2 YFSETQ, per germline. V shed 4 bases, J shed 2 bases, and the junction held 15 bases outside the gene matches. The CDR3 loop reads CASSQGAAGVTTYEQYF. CDR3 DNA: TGCGCCAGCAGCCAGGGCGCGGCGGGAGTGACTACCTACGAGCAGTACTTC.

The chain joins TRBV6-6 to TRBJ2-2, with no clear D. Between the trimmed V and J ends, which lost 6 bases and 9 bases, there was a span of 8 bases. CDR3 length equals 11 residues. Germline V gene data show CDR1 as MNHNY and CDR2 as SVGAGI (reference sequence). This chain's CDR3 is CASRTHRELFF. CDR3 in DNA: TGTGCCAGCAGGACACACAGGGAGCTGTTTTTT.

As regards this clone: Other DNA variants within this sample encode the same CDR3. The rearrangement uses TRBV2 and TRBJ1-2; D not certain. The germline V gene encodes CDR1 SNHLY and CDR2 FYNNEI. The CDR3 has 12 residues. V was cut by 4 bases and J by 1 base, with 4 bases left in between. CDR3 DNA sequence: TGTGCCAGCAGTGGGATTAACTATGGCTACACCTTC. It is translated as CASSGINYGYTF. The variable domain in full, with the rest retrieved from reference TRBV2 and TRBJ1-2, is EPEVTQTPSHQVTQMGQEVILRCVPISNHLYFYWYRQILGQKVEFLVSFYNNEISEKSEIFDDQFSVERPDGSNFTLKIRSTKLEDSAMYFCASSGINYGYTFGSGTRLTVV.

This sequence joins TRBV12-5 and TRBJ2-4, with unresolved D. Germline V gene data show CDR1 as LGHNT and CDR2 as FRNRAP. There are 14 residues in the CDR3. V shed 3 bases and J shed 0 bases, with 6 bases lying between them. CDR3 protein: CASGFGIAKNIQYF. The CDR3 region has the DNA TGTGCTAGTGGTTTCGGAATAGCCAAAAACATTCAGTACTTC.

This sequence joins TRBV6-5 and TRBJ2-2, with 7 positions matching TRBD1. CDR3 length equals 15 residues. Germline V gene data show CDR1 as MNHEY and CDR2 as SVGAGI. J lost 2 bases, V lost 6 bases, and 6 bases had no gene match. CDR3 sequence: CASRTQGVNTGELFF. The CDR3 bases are TGTGCCAGCAGGACGCAGGGGGTCAACACCGGGGAGCTGTTTTTT.

The rearrangement joins TRBV6-5 to TRBJ2-2; no firm D call. The V end lost 6 bases, the J end lost 7 bases, and 12 bases lay between the germline ends. There are 13 residues in the CDR3. Germline assignment: CDR1 MNHEY and CDR2 SVGAGI. DNA for the CDR3: TGTGCCAGCAGCGGATTGGGGTTCGGGGAGCTGTTTTTT. Translation gives CASSGLGFGELFF.

The chain has TRBV4-3 and TRBJ1-6; no reliable D call. With 0 bases removed from V and 0 bases from J, the gap between germline ends came to 9 bases. The CDR3 totals 17 residues. The germline V gene has CDR1 LGHNA and CDR2 YSLEER. The CDR3 loop is CASSQDPGSSYNSPLHF. The CDR3 nucleotides read TGCGCCAGCAGCCAAGACCCAGGTAGCTCCTATAATTCACCCCTCCACTTT.

Note on this clone: Other DNA sequences from this sample encode an identical CDR3 as well. This rearrangement joins TRBV7-2 to TRBJ2-7; no clear D. Between the trimmed V and J ends, which lost 1 base and 0 bases, there was a span of 4 bases. CDR1 and CDR2 (germline): SGHTA, FQGNSA. This CDR3 is 13 amino acids long. CDR3: CASSLVSSYEQYF. CDR3 coding DNA: TGTGCCAGCAGCTTAGTCTCCTCCTACGAGCAGTACTTC.

CDR3 nucleotides: TGTGCCAGCTCATCTAATACACTGTCCTACGAGCAGTACTTC. Translated, it gives CASSSNTLSYEQYF. This chain joins TRBV18 and TRBJ2-7, with D hard to call. V lost 5 bases and J lost 1, with 12 bases in between. This CDR3 is 14 amino acids long. Germline lookup yields CDR1 KGHSH and CDR2 LQKENI.

This clone was recorded once. The chain combines TRBV9 with TRBJ2-7; no definite D call. CDR1 is SGDLS, CDR2 YYNGEE, per germline. The CDR3 spans 15 residues. V lost 0 bases and J lost 0, with 10 bases in between. CDR3 region: CASSVAAASSYEQYF. The CDR3 DNA reads as TGTGCCAGCAGCGTAGCTGCGGCCAGCTCCTACGAGCAGTACTTC.

The gene calls are TRBV6-6 and TRBJ1-2; D unclear. The V gene's germline CDR1 is MNHNY and CDR2 SVGAGI (reference sequence). The germline V and J ends were trimmed by 4 bases and 3 bases, with 15 bases remaining between them. The CDR3 is 15 residues long. The CDR3 protein is CASSSSTPNYYGYTF. CDR3 sequence (DNA): TGTGCCAGCAGTTCCTCGACTCCCAACTACTATGGCTACACCTTC.

CDR3 in DNA: TGCGCCAGCAGCTTTAGGACGAACACCGGGGAGCTGTTTTTT. Residues: CASSFRTNTGELFF. The V and J genes are TRBV5-1 and TRBJ2-2, with D unresolved. V was pared by 2 bases and J by 0 bases, with 5 bases between. The CDR3 sequence is 14 residues long. CDR1 SGHRS and CDR2 YFSETQ come from the germline V gene. The full variable domain, its missing parts supplied by reference TRBV5-1 and TRBJ2-2, is KAGVTQTPRYLIKTRGQQVTLSCSPISGHRSVSWYQQTPGQGLQFLFEYFSETQRNKGNFPGRFSGRQFSNSRSEMNVSTLELGDSALYLCASSFRTNTGELFFGEGSRLTVL.

The V and J genes are TRBV15 and TRBJ1-6; the match to TRBD1 covers 8 bases. Per the germline V gene, CDR1 is LNHNV and CDR2 is YYDKDF (reference sequence). The V segment lost 6 bases and the J segment 1 base; nucleotides outside the gene matches: 2. The CDR3 is made up of 15 amino acids. The CDR3 sequence is CATRRQGSYNSPLHF. In DNA form, the CDR3 reads TGTGCCACCAGGAGACAGGGGTCCTATAATTCACCCCTCCACTTT.

The gene calls are TRBV28 and TRBJ1-2; the D is unclear. Trimming took off 8 bases at V and 0 bases at J, with 7 bases between the two ends. CDR1 and CDR2 from the germline V gene are MDHEN and SYDVKM. The CDR3 length is 12 residues. CDR3 residues: CASLLTNYGYTF. CDR3 in DNA: TGTGCCAGCCTCCTCACTAACTATGGCTACACCTTC.

The gene calls are TRBV6-4 and TRBJ1-2; tentative D call: TRBD1 (6 bases). Germline CDR1 and CDR2: MRHNA and SNTAGT. This CDR3 has 15 residues. V was pared by 2 bases and J by 4 bases, with 14 bases between. CDR3 nucleotides: TGTGCCAGCAGTGACACGGGGGGCGGAATCTATGGCTACACCTTC. It specifies CASSDTGGGIYGYTF.